This T cell receptor (beta chain) was retrieved from a study of blood T cell repertoires in COVID-19. Overall study: Acute-phase and convalescent COVID-19 samples originated in the United States, Italy and Spain. The cDNA or gDNA used as material had been derived from T cells, B-cell-depleted T cells, or PBMCs.

The authors' processing: Nucleated cell number was recorded as an estimate derived from reference gene primer amplification. TCRdb's table, derived via immunoSEQ multiplex PCR, lists solely in-frame clones and lacks some. V and J calls and clone size follow that table, whereas D and trimming were derived from the DNA. The sample lists roughly 70,000 clones, approximately 88% seen once, with roughly 18% in the top ten. CDR3 size: 15 residues. With 8 bases clipped from V and 1 base from J, the junction kept 7 bases outside the gene matches. Germline CDR1 reads MNHEY; CDR2 reads SMNVEV (reference sequence).

The sample taken for sequencing was peripheral blood. This rearrangement joins TRBV27 to TRBJ2-1; 8 nucleotides agree with TRBD2. This receptor was taken from a woman older than 75 with acute or convalescent COVID-19. The CDR3 sequence is CASHRSGGSYNEQFF. CDR3 coding DNA: TGTGCCAGCCACAGAAGCGGGGGTTCCTACAATGAGCAGTTCTTC.